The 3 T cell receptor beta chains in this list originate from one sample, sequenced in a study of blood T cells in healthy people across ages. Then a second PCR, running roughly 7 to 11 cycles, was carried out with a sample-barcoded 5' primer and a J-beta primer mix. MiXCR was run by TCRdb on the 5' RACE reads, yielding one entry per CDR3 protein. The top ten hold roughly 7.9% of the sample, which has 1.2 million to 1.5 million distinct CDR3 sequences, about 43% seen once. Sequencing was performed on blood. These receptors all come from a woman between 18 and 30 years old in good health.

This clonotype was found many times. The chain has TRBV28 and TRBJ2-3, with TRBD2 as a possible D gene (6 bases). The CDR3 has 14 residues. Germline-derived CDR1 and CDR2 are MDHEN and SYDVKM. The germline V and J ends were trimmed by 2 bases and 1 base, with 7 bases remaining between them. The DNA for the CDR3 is TGTGCCAGCAGTTTAGCGGGGCGCACAGATACGCAGTATTTT. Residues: CASSLAGRTDTQYF.

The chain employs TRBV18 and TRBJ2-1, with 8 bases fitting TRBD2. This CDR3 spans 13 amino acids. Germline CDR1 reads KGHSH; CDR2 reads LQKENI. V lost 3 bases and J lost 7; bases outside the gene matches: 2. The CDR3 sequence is CASSPGLENEQFF. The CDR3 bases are TGTGCCAGCTCACCGGGACTAGAGAATGAGCAGTTCTTC.

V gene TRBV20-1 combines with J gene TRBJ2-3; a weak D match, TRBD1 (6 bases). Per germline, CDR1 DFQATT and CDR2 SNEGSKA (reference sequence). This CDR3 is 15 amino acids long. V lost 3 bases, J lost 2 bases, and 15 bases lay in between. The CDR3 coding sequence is TGCAGTGCTAGGGACAGCCATGAAATCACAGATACGCAGTATTTT. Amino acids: CSARDSHEITDTQYF.